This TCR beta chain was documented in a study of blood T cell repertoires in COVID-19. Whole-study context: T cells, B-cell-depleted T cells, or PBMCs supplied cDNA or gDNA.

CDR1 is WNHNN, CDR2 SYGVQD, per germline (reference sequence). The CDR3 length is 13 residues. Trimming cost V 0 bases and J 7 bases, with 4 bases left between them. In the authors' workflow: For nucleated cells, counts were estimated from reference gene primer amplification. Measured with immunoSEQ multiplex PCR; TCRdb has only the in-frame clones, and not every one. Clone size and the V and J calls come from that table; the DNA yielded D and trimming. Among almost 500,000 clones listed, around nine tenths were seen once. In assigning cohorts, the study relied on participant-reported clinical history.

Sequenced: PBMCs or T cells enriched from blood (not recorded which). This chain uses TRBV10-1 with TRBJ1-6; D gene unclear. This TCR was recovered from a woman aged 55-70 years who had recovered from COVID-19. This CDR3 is CASSESRNSPLHF. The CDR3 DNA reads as TGCGCCAGCAGTGAGTCCAGGAATTCACCCCTCCACTTT.